The 2 T cell receptor beta chains given below trace back to one sample, sequenced in a study of blood T cell repertoires in COVID-19. Assay: immunoSEQ multiplex PCR; the TCRdb copy retains only in-frame clones and omits some. The profile covers over 250,000 clones, with over 75% appearing a single time and over 4% taken by the ten largest. Sequenced: PBMCs or T cells enriched from blood (not recorded which). The receptors here all came from a woman in her 30s who had recovered from COVID-19.

The rearrangement links TRBV5-1 to TRBJ1-2; 8 bases fit TRBD1. V lost 5 bases to trimming and J lost 7 bases; unmatched junction nucleotides: 16. Germline assignment: CDR1 SGHRS and CDR2 YFSETQ. This CDR3 has 16 amino acids. CDR3 in DNA: TGCGCCAGCAGGTTTACGACAGGGGCCACCTCGGGTGGCTACACCTTC. Encoded protein: CASRFTTGATSGGYTF.

The rearrangement uses TRBV10-2 and TRBJ2-7; TRBD2 matches 10 bases. The length of the CDR3 is 13 residues. V lost 6 bases and J lost 2; bases outside the gene matches: 1. The germline gives CDR1 WSHSY, CDR2 SAAADI. The CDR3 sequence is CASRGLATYEQYF. For the CDR3, the DNA is TGCGCCAGCAGGGGACTAGCGACCTACGAGCAGTACTTC.